The present entry profiles one T cell receptor beta chain with its context. Its specificity is unknown. This specimen comes from a study of CD8 T cells in ankylosing spondylitis. Study observations and caveats: Reports say disease-linked clones showed up significantly more in matched ankylosing spondylitis synovial fluid. Certain motif variants had earlier appeared in reactive arthritis synovial fluid and blood. In peripheral blood, disease-linked CD8+ clones occurred at relatively low frequencies. A motif in TCR beta, a set of under ten highly homologous variants, appeared characteristic of ankylosing spondylitis blood.

As the method for making TCR beta libraries, quantitative 5'-RACE with molecular barcodes was used. TCRdb re-analysed the 5' RACE reads in MiXCR, keeping a single row per CDR3 protein. In the table there are about 800,000 distinct CDR3 sequences, 12% of which are singletons. Trimming pared 6 bases from V and 6 bases from J, leaving 11 bases between. The CDR3 contains 12 residues. Germline CDR1 and CDR2: SGHTA and FQGNSA. The sequenced sample consisted of blood, either unsorted or a sorted T cell fraction (not recorded which). This clonotype was sampled from a male donor with ankylosing spondylitis. J is TRBJ1-2 and V is TRBV7-2; weak D call: TRBD1 (5 bases). The CDR3 here is CASSHGQDGYTF. DNA of the CDR3: TGTGCCAGCAGTCACGGACAAGATGGCTACACCTTC.